Each of the 21 T cell receptor beta chains below was sequenced from the same sample in a study of blood T cell repertoires in COVID-19. TCRdb keeps only in-frame clones here, not all; method: immunoSEQ multiplex PCR. The table records over 100,000 clones, about 89% of them present only once. Sequencing was carried out using peripheral blood. The source of these receptors is a man aged 60 to 75 with COVID-19, enrolled during active disease.

This clone has a handful of counts. The chain uses TRBV5-1 and TRBJ1-2, with 8 bases lining up with TRBD1. Germline values: CDR1 SGHRS, CDR2 YFSETQ. CDR3 length equals 13 residues. The junction had 1 base not matched to a gene; V was cut back by 0 bases and J by 6 bases. CDR3 sequence: CASSLGTGNGYTF. The CDR3, as DNA: TGCGCCAGCAGCTTGGGGACAGGGAATGGCTACACCTTC. The full variable domain, completed using reference TRBV5-1 and TRBJ1-2, is KAGVTQTPRYLIKTRGQQVTLSCSPISGHRSVSWYQQTPGQGLQFLFEYFSETQRNKGNFPGRFSGRQFSNSRSEMNVSTLELGDSALYLCASSLGTGNGYTFGSGTRLTVV.

The rearrangement joins TRBV6-4 to TRBJ1-1; D is uncertain. Germline V gene sequence: CDR1 MRHNA, CDR2 SNTAGT. This CDR3 contains 11 residues. V was cut by 0 bases and J by 9 bases, with 5 bases left in between. CDR3 DNA sequence: TGTGCCAGCAGTGACTCTGGCCAAGCTTTCTTT. Protein: CASSDSGQAFF.

This clone was picked up a small number of times. The chain employs TRBV5-5 and TRBJ1-1; D is ambiguous. V lost 4 bases and J 0 bases, leaving 13 bases between the germline ends. The CDR3 runs 15 residues. Germline loops: CDR1 SGHKS, CDR2 YYEKEE (reference sequence). Here the CDR3 reads CASSRAGGLNTEAFF. CDR3 DNA: TGTGCCAGCAGCCGGGCGGGAGGGTTGAACACTGAAGCTTTCTTT.

The chain has TRBV5-1 and TRBJ1-1; TRBD1 matches 11 bases. This CDR3 comprises 16 residues. Looked up from germline, CDR1 is SGHRS and CDR2 is YFSETQ. J was trimmed by 4 bases and V by 4 bases; bases with no gene match: 9. The CDR3 reads CASSAREGTGGTEAFF. CDR3 DNA: TGCGCCAGCAGCGCTAGAGAGGGGACAGGGGGCACTGAAGCTTTCTTT.

The chain has TRBV7-2 and TRBJ2-2; 15 bases are a match to TRBD2. Germline V gene lookup returns CDR1 SGHTA and CDR2 FQGNSA. This CDR3 region has 16 residues. The ends lost 5 bases at V and 7 bases at J; junction bases unmatched: 5. This CDR3 is CASSRTSGGASGELFF. CDR3 DNA: TGTGCCAGCAGCAGGACTAGCGGGGGGGCTAGCGGGGAGCTGTTTTTT.

This clone came up once. This sequence joins TRBV5-1 and TRBJ1-4; tentatively, D is TRBD1 (5 bases). The CDR3 has 14 residues. Between the trimmed V and J ends, which lost 4 bases and 5 bases, there was a span of 12 bases. Germline V CDR1 and CDR2: SGHRS, YFSETQ. The CDR3 loop reads CASSPTADNEKLFF. In DNA, the CDR3 is TGCGCCAGCAGCCCGACAGCCGACAATGAAAAACTGTTTTTT. Supplemented by reference TRBV5-1 and TRBJ1-4, the full variable domain reads KAGVTQTPRYLIKTRGQQVTLSCSPISGHRSVSWYQQTPGQGLQFLFEYFSETQRNKGNFPGRFSGRQFSNSRSEMNVSTLELGDSALYLCASSPTADNEKLFFGSGTQLSVL.

This chain joins TRBV27 and TRBJ2-2; D is perhaps TRBD1 (6 bases). The germline gives CDR1 MNHEY, CDR2 SMNVEV (reference sequence). Trimming shortened V by 6 bases and J by 5 bases, and 10 bases separated the two germline ends. The CDR3 covers 13 residues. The CDR3 nucleotides read TGTGCCAGCAGCGCAGGGGCGACCGGGGAGCTGTTTTTT. Translated, it gives CASSAGATGELFF.

The chain uses TRBV10-3 and TRBJ1-1; TRBD1 agrees at 8 bases. The ends lost 0 bases at V and 1 base at J; junction bases unmatched: 7. Germline-derived CDR1 and CDR2 are ENHRY and SYGVKD. The CDR3 sequence is 17 residues long. DNA for the CDR3: TGTGCCATCAGTGAGTCGAGAGCTCAGGGGGCGAACACTGAAGCTTTCTTT. As protein: CAISESRAQGANTEAFF.

This clone was seen only once. The chain has TRBV11-2 and TRBJ2-1; D is possibly TRBD2 (6 bases). Looked up from germline, CDR1 is SGHAT and CDR2 is FQNNGV. V gave up 2 bases and J gave up 5 bases, with 10 bases separating them. The CDR3 is made up of 14 amino acids. CDR3 bases: TGTGCCAGCAGCTTACGTGGAGGGGACAATGAGCAGTTCTTC. This encodes CASSLRGGDNEQFF. Drawing the rest from reference TRBV11-2 and TRBJ2-1, the complete variable domain is EAGVAQSPRYKIIEKRQSVAFWCNPISGHATLYWYQQILGQGPKLLIQFQNNGVVDDSQLPKDRFSAERLKGVDSTLKIQPAKLEDSAVYLCASSLRGGDNEQFFGPGTRLTVL.

The V gene is TRBV7-3, the J gene TRBJ1-1; 7 positions match TRBD1. CDR1 SGHTA and CDR2 FQGTGA come from the germline V gene. This CDR3 is built from 13 residues. The J segment lost 12 bases and the V segment lost 6 bases, leaving 13 bases of the junction unmatched. CDR3 loop: CASSSGQSSSTFF. In nucleotides, the CDR3 is TGTGCCAGCAGTTCGGGACAGTCCTCGTCGACTTTCTTT.

This clone was observed a handful of times. V gene TRBV7-2 combines with J gene TRBJ2-1; 16 bases are shared with TRBD2. V shed 8 bases and J 11 bases; nucleotides not matched to a gene: 15. Germline V gene sequence: CDR1 SGHTA, CDR2 FQGNSA. The CDR3 contains 17 residues. CDR3 loop: CASGPGLAGGPGLKQFF. CDR3 nucleotides: TGTGCCAGCGGACCGGGACTAGCGGGGGGGCCCGGCCTAAAGCAGTTCTTC.

The genes are TRBV10-3 and TRBJ1-1, with 7 bases matching TRBD1. The CDR3 contains 13 residues. The germline V gene encodes CDR1 ENHRY and CDR2 SYGVKD. V shed 10 bases and J 0 bases; nucleotides not matched to a gene: 5. CDR3 protein: CANQGQLNTEAFF. The CDR3 DNA follows: TGTGCCAACCAGGGACAGTTGAACACTGAAGCTTTCTTT.

The rearrangement uses TRBV18 and TRBJ2-3; a weak D match, TRBD1 (5 bases). This CDR3 region has 14 residues. Germline assignment: CDR1 KGHSH and CDR2 LQKENI. Trimming cost V 6 bases and J 4 bases, with 14 bases left between them. This CDR3 is CASSPLGAADTQYF. The DNA for the CDR3 is TGTGCCAGCTCCCCTCTTGGGGCGGCAGATACGCAGTATTTT.

The chain carries TRBV6-2 or TRBV6-3 and TRBJ1-1; 9 bases match TRBD1. V lost 4 bases and J lost 3; bases outside the gene matches: 3. The V gene's germline CDR1 is MNHEY and CDR2 SVGEGT. CDR3 length: 14 amino acids. The CDR3 here is CASSLTGGDTEAFF. The CDR3 DNA is TGTGCCAGCAGTTTGACAGGGGGAGACACTGAAGCTTTCTTT.

The genes are TRBV12-5 and TRBJ2-1, with D possibly being TRBD2 (6 bases). V lost 7 bases, J lost 5 bases, and 24 bases lay in between. The CDR3 has 17 residues. Germline V gene sequence: CDR1 LGHNT, CDR2 FRNRAP. In nucleotides, the CDR3 is TGTGCTAGTGCCTCATCAGGAGGGAAATTGTCCCACAATGAGCAGTTCTTC. Amino acids: CASASSGGKLSHNEQFF. Full variable domain (missing parts from reference TRBV12-5 and TRBJ2-1): DARVTQTPRHKVTEMGQEVTMRCQPILGHNTVFWYRQTMMQGLELLAYFRNRAPLDDSGMPKDRFSAEMPDATLATLKIQPSEPRDSAVYFCASASSGGKLSHNEQFFGPGTRLTVL.

The chain combines TRBV3-1 (or the pseudogene TRBV3-2) with TRBJ2-7; D possibly corresponds to TRBD2 (6 bases). Per germline, CDR1 LGHDT and CDR2 YNNKEL (reference sequence). The CDR3 contains 13 residues. The V and J ends lost 4 bases and 2 bases respectively, with 9 bases between them. The CDR3 protein is CASSLRETYEQYF. The CDR3 DNA reads as TGTGCCAGCAGCCTTCGGGAGACCTACGAGCAGTACTTC.

The chain has TRBV5-4 and TRBJ1-4; D remains ambiguous. This CDR3 has 16 residues. CDR1 and CDR2 (germline): SGHNT, YYREEE (reference sequence). V lost 4 bases, J lost 0 bases, and 13 bases lay in between. CDR3 in amino acids: CASSKWEPATNEKLFF. CDR3 nucleotides: TGTGCCAGCAGCAAATGGGAGCCCGCAACTAATGAAAAACTGTTTTTT.

The V and J genes are TRBV5-1 and TRBJ1-1; maybe TRBD1 (6 bases). Germline V gives CDR1 SGHRS, CDR2 YFSETQ. This CDR3 comprises 14 residues. Trimming shortened V by 5 bases and J by 1 base, and 12 bases separated the two germline ends. Here the CDR3 DNA reads TGCGCCAGCAGGTCAGGGGTGGCGAACACTGAAGCTTTCTTT. The encoded protein is CASRSGVANTEAFF.

This chain links TRBV14 with TRBJ1-2; 9 nucleotides line up with TRBD1. The germline gives CDR1 SGHDN, CDR2 FVKESK. V shed 1 base, J shed 0 bases, and the junction held 3 bases outside the gene matches. The CDR3 runs to 16 residues. The CDR3 loop reads CASSQGRDRANYGYTF. The CDR3 DNA reads TGTGCCAGCAGCCAAGGTCGGGACAGGGCTAACTATGGCTACACCTTC.

This clone was observed once. The rearrangement uses TRBV6-4 and TRBJ1-2; possibly TRBD1 for D (5 bases). Deletions cut 3 bases from V and 2 bases from J, with 7 bases between. The germline gives CDR1 MRHNA, CDR2 SNTAGT. The CDR3 contains 13 residues. The CDR3 sequence: CASSEGENYGYTF. The CDR3 region has the DNA TGTGCCAGCAGTGAAGGGGAAAACTATGGCTACACCTTC.

V and J are TRBV28 and TRBJ2-7; 14 nucleotides match TRBD2. Germline V gene sequence: CDR1 MDHEN, CDR2 SYDVKM. The CDR3 totals 18 residues. V lost 2 bases to trimming and J lost 0 bases; unmatched junction nucleotides: 6. The CDR3: CASSLPGTSGGSSYEQYF. Here the CDR3 DNA reads TGTGCCAGCAGTTTACCCGGGACTAGCGGGGGCAGCTCCTACGAGCAGTACTTC.